This is a list of T cell receptor beta chains from one sample in a study of cytomegalovirus exposure and HLA in healthy donors. Assay: immunoSEQ multiplex PCR; the TCRdb copy retains only in-frame clones and omits some. Seen here are fewer than 200,000 clones, around 96% observed once, and the top ten hold around 0.9%. The source material was PBMCs. These TCRs come from a woman aged 18-35 years in good health and CMV-seronegative. CDR3s include the opening cysteine and the closing phenylalanine or tryptophan. A D gene is named only where the DNA matches it firmly.

>TRBJ2-1|TRBV5-6|TRBD2
TGTGCCAGCAGCTCTAGCGGGGGGCCCTACAATGAGCAGTTCTTC
CASSSSGGPYNEQFF
>TRBJ1-6|TRBV2|NA
TGTGCCAGCCGTCGGGAATACTATAATTCACCCCTCCACTTT
CASRREYYNSPLHF
>TRBJ1-1|TRBV6-6|TRBD1
TGTGCCAGCAGTACACCGGGACAGGGGGCGACGACTGAAGCTTTCTTT
CASSTPGQGATTEAFF
>TRBJ2-2|TRBV11-2|NA
TGTGCCAGCAGCTTAACAAATGGGGAGCTGTTTTTT
CASSLTNGELFF
>TRBJ2-3|TRBV9|TRBD2
TGTGCCAGCAGCGTACAAAGTAGCGGGGTTCCTACTAGCACAGATACGCAGTATTTT
CASSVQSSGVPTSTDTQYF
>TRBJ2-2|TRBV11-3|TRBD2
TGTGCCAGCAGCTTAACCTCTAGCGGGAGATCCGGGGAGCTGTTTTTT
CASSLTSSGRSGELFF
>TRBJ2-2|TRBV29-1|TRBD2
TGCAGCGTTCTTGCGGGGGGTCTGGACACCGGGGAGCTGTTTTTT
CSVLAGGLDTGELFF
>TRBJ2-7|TRBV7-6|TRBD1
TGTGCCAGCAGCTCCCTCCGGGACAGGCCCTCCTACGAGCAGTACTTC
CASSSLRDRPSYEQYF
>TRBJ1-5|TRBV4-1|NA
TGCGCCAGCAGCTTGAAGATGGGCTCTCAGCCCCAGCATTTT
CASSLKMGSQPQHF
>TRBJ2-3|TRBV5-1|TRBD2
TGCGCCAGCAGCTTGGCGAGCGGGGGGAGCACAGATACGCAGTATTTT
CASSLASGGSTDTQYF
>TRBJ1-1|TRBV7-3|TRBD1
TGTGCCAGCAGCTTCGGACAGGGAAACACTGAAGCTTTCTTT
CASSFGQGNTEAFF